Listed below are T cell receptor beta chains from one sample, sequenced in a study of identical twins. MiXCR was run by TCRdb on the 5' RACE reads, yielding one entry per CDR3 protein. Of 200,000 to 250,000 distinct CDR3 sequences listed, around 8.1% are singletons. The same specimen was also included in a second study, on yellow fever vaccine responses in identical twins.

The sample taken for sequencing was memory (CD45RO+) T cells sorted from blood. The receptors come from a woman under 30 in good health. The CDR3 runs from the conserved cysteine through the conserved F or W. A D gene is named only where the DNA matches it firmly. Rows may omit the clone size; those that give it use once, few, many or a size class.

j_call cdr3_length d_call clone_size v_call cdr3_aa cdr3_nt
TRBJ2-3 16 TRBD2 few TRBV7-2 CASSRGTSGRGGTQYF TGTGCCAGCAGCCGAGGGACTAGCGGGAGAGGGGGTACGCAGTATTTT
TRBJ2-7 13 TRBD2 few TRBV7-2 CASINTGRGEQYF TGTGCCAGCATCAATACCGGGCGGGGGGAGCAGTACTTC
TRBJ2-1 16 NA NA TRBV11-2 CASTKNPGPGVNEQFF TGTGCCAGCACCAAAAACCCGGGACCGGGGGTCAATGAGCAGTTCTTC
TRBJ2-1 14 NA NA TRBV7-9 CASSTPLALYEQFF TGTGCCAGCAGCACCCCACTAGCCCTCTATGAGCAGTTCTTC
TRBJ2-7 13 TRBD2 many TRBV10-3 CAIAASGSYEQYF TGTGCCATCGCGGCTAGCGGGAGTTACGAGCAGTACTTC
TRBJ2-2 15 TRBD1 NA TRBV5-4 CASRADRRATGELFF TGTGCCAGCCGAGCGGACAGGCGGGCCACCGGGGAGCTGTTTTTT
TRBJ2-3 16 TRBD2 many TRBV29-1 CSVGTSGGLGTDTQYF TGCAGCGTGGGGACTAGCGGGGGACTGGGGACAGATACGCAGTATTTT
TRBJ2-1 13 NA many TRBV12-3/TRBV12-4 CASSLVGYNEQFF TGTGCCAGCAGTTTGGTCGGGTACAATGAGCAGTTCTTC
TRBJ2-7 11 NA NA TRBV5-5 CASSLSEQQYF TGTGCCAGCAGCCTATCTGAGCAGCAGTACTTC
TRBJ2-2 16 TRBD1 many TRBV4-2 CASSLGQGADTGELFF TGTGCCAGCAGCCTTGGACAGGGGGCGGACACCGGGGAGCTGTTTTTT
TRBJ2-6 14 NA many TRBV29-1 CSADAGSGANVLTF TGCAGCGCCGACGCAGGGTCAGGGGCCAACGTCCTGACTTTC
TRBJ2-7 13 NA few TRBV7-2 CASRPAGTYEQYF TGTGCCAGCAGGCCCGCGGGTACCTACGAGCAGTACTTC
TRBJ2-1 15 NA few TRBV12-3/TRBV12-4 CASSLGQVNYNEQFF TGTGCCAGCAGTTTAGGACAGGTTAACTACAATGAGCAGTTCTTC
TRBJ2-7 14 TRBD1 many TRBV29-1 CSALDRTSSYEQYF TGCAGCGCATTGGACAGGACGAGCTCCTACGAGCAGTACTTC
TRBJ2-2 16 TRBD1 NA TRBV4-3 CASSRDGAGGTGELFF TGCGCCAGCAGCCGGGACGGGGCAGGGGGCACCGGGGAGCTGTTTTTT
TRBJ2-5 14 NA NA TRBV7-9 CASSLAPGQETQYF TGTGCCAGCAGCTTAGCGCCCGGGCAAGAGACCCAGTACTTC